Described below is a single TCR beta chain sequence and its context. No antigen is known for it. TCR sequencing used cDNA made by reverse transcription of extracted RNA. Only in-frame clones appear in the TCRdb table, and some are missing; sequencing was by immunoSEQ multiplex PCR. Here the sample spans around 250,000 clones, less than 80% being singletons. It was from alopecia areata patients that lesional scalp punch biopsies and peripheral blood were collected. Using a FACSAria, the CD4+ and CD8+ T cells were sorted from the PBMCs. This specimen comes from a study of CD8+ T cells in alopecia areata. On the study more broadly: Twice a day, 5 to 10 mg of oral tofacitinib was administered to treated patients. Study-wide results and caveats: In patients, TCRs were shared less clearly than in mice, and HLA may possibly be involved.

In germline, CDR1 is GTSNPN, CDR2 SVGIG (reference sequence). V lost 4 bases to trimming and J lost 5 bases, with 11 bases between them. The CDR3 length is 12 residues. This clonotype was obtained from a human donor with alopecia areata. The V gene is TRBV30, the J gene TRBJ1-2; possible D gene TRBD1, 6 bases. The sequences come from CD4+ T cells sorted from blood, collected at week 0. The CDR3 DNA is TGTGCCTGGACGGCAGGGGCTTATGGCTACACCTTC. Protein product: CAWTAGAYGYTF.